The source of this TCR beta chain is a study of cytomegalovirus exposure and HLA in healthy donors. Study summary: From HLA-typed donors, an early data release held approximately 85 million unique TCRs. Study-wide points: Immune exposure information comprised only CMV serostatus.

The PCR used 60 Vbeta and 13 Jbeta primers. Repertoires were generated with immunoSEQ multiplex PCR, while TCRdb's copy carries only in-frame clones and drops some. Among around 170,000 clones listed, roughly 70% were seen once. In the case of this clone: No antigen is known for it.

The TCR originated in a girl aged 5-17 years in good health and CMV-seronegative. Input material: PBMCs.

CDR3 nucleotide sequence: TGTGCCAGTAGTATATGGGGGGGCCAGGGCAATCAGCCCCAGCATTTT. Its protein is CASSIWGGQGNQPQHF. The chain uses TRBV19 and TRBJ1-5; the D gene is possibly TRBD1 (6 bases). The CDR3 contains 16 residues. CDR1 and CDR2 from the germline V gene are LNHDA and SQIVND (reference sequence). V dropped 2 bases and J dropped 2 bases, with 13 bases sitting between them. The full variable domain, its missing parts supplied by reference TRBV19 and TRBJ1-5, is DGGITQSPKYLFRKEGQNVTLSCEQNLNHDAMYWYRQDPGQGLRLIYYSQIVNDFQKGDIAEGYSVSREKKESFPLTVTSAQKNPTAFYLCASSIWGGQGNQPQHFGDGTRLSIL.